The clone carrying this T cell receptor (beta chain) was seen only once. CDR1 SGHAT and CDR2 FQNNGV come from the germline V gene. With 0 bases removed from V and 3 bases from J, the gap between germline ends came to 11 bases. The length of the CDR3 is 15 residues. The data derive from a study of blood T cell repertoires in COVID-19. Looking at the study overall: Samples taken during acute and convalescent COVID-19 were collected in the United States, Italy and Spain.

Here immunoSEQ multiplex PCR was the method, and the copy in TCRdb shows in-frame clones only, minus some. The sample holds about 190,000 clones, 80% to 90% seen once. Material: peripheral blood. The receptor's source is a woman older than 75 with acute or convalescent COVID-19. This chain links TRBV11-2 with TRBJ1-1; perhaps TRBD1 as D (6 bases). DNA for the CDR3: TGTGCCAGCAGCTTAGATAGGTGGACAGACACTGAAGCTTTCTTT. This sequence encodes CASSLDRWTDTEAFF.